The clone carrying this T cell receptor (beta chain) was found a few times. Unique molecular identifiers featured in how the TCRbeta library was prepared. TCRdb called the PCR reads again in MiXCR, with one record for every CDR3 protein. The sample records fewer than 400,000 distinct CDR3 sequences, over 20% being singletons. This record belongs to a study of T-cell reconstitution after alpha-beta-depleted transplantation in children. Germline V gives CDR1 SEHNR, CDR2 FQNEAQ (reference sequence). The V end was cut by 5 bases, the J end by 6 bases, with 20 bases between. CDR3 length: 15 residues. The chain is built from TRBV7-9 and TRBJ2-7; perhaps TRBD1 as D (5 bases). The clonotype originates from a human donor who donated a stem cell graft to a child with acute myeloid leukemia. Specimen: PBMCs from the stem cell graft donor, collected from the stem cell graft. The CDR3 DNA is TGTGCCAGCAGCCGGCACGGGCAGGGTGTAGGCGAGCAGTACTTC. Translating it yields CASSRHGQGVGEQYF. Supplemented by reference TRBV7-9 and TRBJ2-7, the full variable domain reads DTGVSQNPRHKITKRGQNVTFRCDPISEHNRLYWYRQTLGQGPEFLTYFQNEAQLEKSRLLSDRFSAERPKGSFSTLEIQRTEQGDSAMYLCASSRHGQGVGEQYFGPGTRLTVT.